The rows below give T cell receptor beta chains drawn from one sample of a study of sequential checkpoint blockade in melanoma. Some clones are missing from TCRdb's copy, which holds only in-frame ones; the method was immunoSEQ multiplex PCR. The table has around 9,100 clones, roughly 77% seen once. This specimen consisted of CD8+ T cells sorted from blood (inferred from file names), obtained from a patient given nivolumab and ipilimumab in sequence. These receptors all come from a human donor with melanoma. Both conserved end residues are part of each CDR3. The D gene is left open where the match is weak. Some rows have no size entry. The others give once, few or many, or a class for an expanded clone.

j_call,clone_size,d_call,v_call,cdr3_aa,cdr3_nt
TRBJ1-3,once,.,TRBV5-1,CASSLGQVNSGNTIYF,TGCGCCAGCAGCTTGGGACAGGTTAACTCTGGAAACACCATATATTTT
TRBJ2-5,.,TRBD1,TRBV7-9,CASSPGTADQETQYF,TGTGCCAGCAGCCCGGGGACAGCGGACCAAGAGACCCAGTACTTC
TRBJ2-7,.,TRBD1,TRBV11-1,CASSLGGTAEQYF,TGTGCCAGCAGCTTAGGAGGGACAGCCGAGCAGTACTTC
TRBJ1-5,few,.,TRBV30,CAWSVGLNGQPQHF,TGTGCCTGGAGTGTGGGCCTAAACGGTCAGCCCCAGCATTTT
TRBJ2-1,.,.,TRBV6-5,CASSPVGGSYNEQFF,TGTGCCAGCAGTCCGGTGGGGGGCTCCTACAATGAGCAGTTCTTC
TRBJ1-2,.,.,TRBV19,CASSFLGGQMGANYGYTF,TGTGCCAGTAGTTTCCTAGGAGGACAGATGGGAGCTAACTATGGCTACACCTTC
TRBJ1-6,once,TRBD1,TRBV9,CASSAPTRQGEDNSPLHF,TGTGCCAGCAGCGCCCCCACACGACAGGGTGAGGATAATTCACCCCTCCACTTT
TRBJ1-5,medium-sized,.,TRBV19,CASGFGDYSNQPQHF,TGTGCCAGTGGCTTCGGAGATTATAGCAATCAGCCCCAGCATTTT
TRBJ2-7,.,TRBD2,TRBV27,CASKVAGSYEQYF,TGTGCCAGCAAGGTAGCGGGCTCCTACGAGCAGTACTTC
TRBJ2-3,few,.,TRBV7-8,CASSPTATDTQYF,TGTGCCAGCAGCCCGACAGCCACAGATACGCAGTATTTT
TRBJ2-1,.,TRBD2,TRBV30,CAGRGKAGGSYNEQFF,TGTGCCGGCCGGGGGAAAGCGGGGGGTTCCTACAATGAGCAGTTCTTC
TRBJ1-4,.,.,TRBV19,CASSRLQGDDEKLFF,TGTGCCAGTAGTAGGCTACAGGGCGACGATGAAAAACTGTTTTTT
TRBJ1-1,large,.,TRBV30,CAWSTTELQGTEAFF,TGTGCCTGGAGTACGACAGAGCTGCAGGGAACTGAAGCTTTCTTT
TRBJ1-1,.,.,TRBV7-8,CASSLTQAMNTEAFF,TGTGCCAGCAGCTTAACGCAGGCCATGAACACTGAAGCTTTCTTT
TRBJ1-1,.,.,TRBV2,CASREKFRGANTEAFF,TGTGCCAGCAGGGAAAAATTCAGGGGAGCGAACACTGAAGCTTTCTTT
TRBJ2-1,.,TRBD2,TRBV6-6,CASGRRGGFNEQFF,TGTGCCAGCGGTCGGCGGGGGGGATTCAATGAGCAGTTCTTC
TRBJ2-3,.,.,TRBV19,CASRFSGGGTDTQYF,TGTGCCAGCCGCTTTAGCGGAGGAGGGACAGATACGCAGTATTTT
TRBJ1-4,.,.,TRBV29-1,CSVEQGTGNEKLFF,TGCAGCGTTGAACAGGGTACGGGTAATGAAAAACTGTTTTTT
TRBJ2-1,.,TRBD1,TRBV9,CASSVGTGAGTAQFF,TGTGCCAGCAGCGTAGGAACAGGGGCAGGGACCGCGCAGTTCTTC
TRBJ2-1,.,.,TRBV28,CASSFSRTVQFF,TGTGCCAGCAGTTTCTCCCGGACTGTTCAGTTCTTC
TRBJ2-1,medium-sized,TRBD1,TRBV6-4,CASSPGTGGNEQFF,TGTGCCAGCAGTCCCGGGACAGGGGGCAATGAGCAGTTCTTC
TRBJ2-3,once,TRBD2,TRBV4-3,CASSQDITSGADTQYF,TGCGCCAGCAGCCAAGACATCACTAGCGGTGCAGATACGCAGTATTTT
TRBJ2-7,.,TRBD2,TRBV15,CATSRDLSGGAVYEQYF,TGTGCCACCAGCAGAGATTTAAGCGGGGGGGCCGTTTACGAGCAGTACTTC
TRBJ2-1,few,TRBD2,TRBV4-2,CASSQDPGGPNEQFF,TGTGCCAGCAGCCAAGATCCGGGGGGGCCAAATGAGCAGTTCTTC
TRBJ2-7,.,TRBD1,TRBV28,CASSPNRGPSYEQYF,TGTGCCAGCAGTCCGAACAGGGGTCCCTCCTACGAGCAGTACTTC
TRBJ1-6,.,.,TRBV6-5,CASSYEAGWSPLHF,TGTGCCAGCAGTTACGAGGCAGGGTGGTCACCCCTCCACTTT
TRBJ1-1,.,TRBD1,TRBV2,CASHNGRQGYTEAFF,TGTGCCAGCCACAACGGACGACAGGGGTACACTGAAGCTTTCTTT
TRBJ2-7,once,.,TRBV4-1,CASSHTLDNYEQYF,TGCGCCAGCAGCCACACCCTGGACAACTACGAGCAGTACTTC
TRBJ1-5,.,TRBD1,TRBV6-1,CASSEQGVGNQPQHF,TGTGCCAGCAGTGAGCAGGGGGTAGGCAATCAGCCCCAGCATTTT
TRBJ1-2,.,TRBD1,TRBV4-1,CASSQGGTEKYGYTF,TGCGCCAGCAGCCAAGGGGGGACAGAGAAATATGGCTACACCTTC
TRBJ2-7,.,.,TRBV4-1,CASSLRSSYEQYF,TGCGCCAGCAGCCTTCGTTCGAGCTACGAGCAGTACTTC
TRBJ2-7,.,.,TRBV18,CASSPPTDTYEQYF,TGTGCCAGCTCACCGCCGACTGATACCTACGAGCAGTACTTC
TRBJ1-1,.,.,TRBV7-9,CASLDRTVAFF,TGTGCCAGCCTCGACCGGACAGTAGCTTTCTTT
TRBJ2-1,.,TRBD1,TRBV27,CASSLSGQGTYNEQFF,TGTGCCAGCAGTTTATCAGGACAGGGAACCTACAATGAGCAGTTCTTC
TRBJ2-1,.,TRBD2,TRBV9,CASSVWASGGNEQFF,TGTGCCAGCAGCGTTTGGGCTAGCGGAGGCAATGAGCAGTTCTTC
TRBJ1-2,medium-sized,.,TRBV27,CASSLIYGEVNYGYTF,TGTGCCAGCAGTTTAATCTACGGGGAGGTAAACTATGGCTACACCTTC
TRBJ1-2,.,TRBD1,TRBV19,CASSHSRDSSYGYTF,TGTGCCAGTAGCCACAGCCGGGACAGTTCCTATGGCTACACCTTC
TRBJ1-5,.,.,TRBV6-4,CASSQGSNQPQHF,TGTGCCAGCAGCCAGGGGAGCAATCAGCCCCAGCATTTT
TRBJ1-4,.,TRBD1,TRBV28,CASTYWDRVYSNEKLFF,TGTGCCAGCACCTACTGGGACAGGGTATATTCTAATGAAAAACTGTTTTTT
TRBJ2-1,.,TRBD2,TRBV28,CASKLAGDYNEQFF,TGTGCCAGCAAACTAGCGGGAGACTACAATGAGCAGTTCTTC
TRBJ2-2,.,TRBD2,TRBV6-5,CASRTSGVTGELFF,TGTGCCAGCAGAACTAGCGGGGTCACCGGGGAGCTGTTTTTT
TRBJ2-2,once,.,TRBV5-1,CASSLGQTNTGELFF,TGCGCCAGCAGCTTGGGACAGACGAACACCGGGGAGCTGTTTTTT
TRBJ2-7,.,TRBD1,TRBV5-8,CASSLGGGTYEQYF,TGTGCCAGCAGCTTGGGAGGGGGCACCTACGAGCAGTACTTC
TRBJ1-2,.,.,TRBV19,CASSITGGLSGYYGYTF,TGTGCCAGTAGTATTACCGGGGGATTATCGGGTTACTATGGCTACACCTTC
TRBJ1-2,.,.,TRBV7-2,CASSLIHRDGYTF,TGTGCCAGCAGCTTAATCCACAGGGATGGCTACACCTTC
TRBJ2-1,.,.,TRBV11-2,CASSWNRLGLEQFF,TGTGCCAGCAGCTGGAACCGTCTAGGACTTGAGCAGTTCTTC
TRBJ1-5,.,.,TRBV19,CASSMEGDSNQPQHF,TGTGCCAGTAGTATGGAAGGGGATAGCAATCAGCCCCAGCATTTT
TRBJ2-7,.,TRBD2,TRBV4-1,CASSQRLAGGSYEQYF,TGCGCCAGCAGCCAACGACTAGCGGGAGGATCCTACGAGCAGTACTTC
TRBJ2-7,medium-sized,TRBD1,TRBV10-3,CAIGDSIFSYEQYF,TGTGCCATCGGGGACAGTATATTCTCCTACGAGCAGTACTTC
TRBJ2-7,.,.,TRBV4-3,CASSQDWRGAYREQYF,TGCGCCAGCAGCCAAGATTGGAGGGGCGCCTATCGCGAGCAGTACTTC
TRBJ2-1,.,TRBD2,TRBV11-2,CASSPPGLAGGNEQFF,TGTGCCAGCAGCCCGCCGGGACTAGCGGGGGGGAATGAGCAGTTCTTC
TRBJ2-7,once,TRBD2,TRBV7-2,CASSSPGGTYEQYF,TGTGCCAGCAGCTCACCGGGGGGGACCTACGAGCAGTACTTC
TRBJ1-4,few,TRBD1,TRBV4-1,CASSRLTGTGDEKLFF,TGTGCCAGCAGCCGCCTGACCGGGACAGGAGATGAAAAACTGTTTTTT
TRBJ1-2,medium-sized,TRBD1,TRBV14,CASSQVPGQGFNGYTF,TGTGCCAGCAGCCAGGTCCCGGGACAGGGGTTTAATGGCTACACCTTC
TRBJ1-1,.,.,TRBV19,CASKFSSITEAFF,TGTGCCAGTAAATTTAGTTCAATCACTGAAGCTTTCTTT
TRBJ2-7,.,TRBD1,TRBV27,CASSSGTGLHEQYF,TGTGCCAGCAGTTCGGGGACAGGGTTACACGAGCAGTACTTC
TRBJ2-5,.,TRBD2,TRBV4-2,CASSQGLAGSSYQETQYF,TGTGCCAGCAGCCAAGGACTAGCGGGGAGTTCGTACCAAGAGACCCAGTACTTC
TRBJ1-4,.,.,TRBV27,CASSFGGVKEKLFF,TGTGCCAGCAGTTTTGGCGGCGTAAAGGAAAAACTGTTTTTT
TRBJ2-3,.,TRBD2,TRBV6-1,CASSEIAGHTDTQYF,TGTGCCAGCAGTGAGATAGCGGGACACACAGATACGCAGTATTTT
TRBJ1-1,.,TRBD1,TRBV2,CASRQTGEVYEAFF,TGTGCCAGCAGGCAGACAGGGGAAGTTTATGAAGCTTTCTTT